The T cell receptor beta chain described here comes from a study of blood T cell repertoires in COVID-19. Overall study context: PBMCs, B-cell-depleted T cells, or T cells provided the cDNA or gDNA that made up the material.

V shed 4 bases and J 3 bases; nucleotides not matched to a gene: 5. The CDR3 consists of 16 residues. The germline gives CDR1 KGHDR, CDR2 SFDVKD. Study processing details: Reference gene primer amplification gave estimated nucleated cell counts. Clones were sequenced by immunoSEQ multiplex PCR, and TCRdb holds only the in-frame ones, with some missing. Clone size and the V and J calls come from that table; the DNA yielded D and trimming. The top ten clones hold approximately 6.9% of a sample with around 190,000 clones, 80% of them seen once. The sequence derives from a man between 60 and 75 years old with acute or convalescent COVID-19. The chain recombines TRBV24-1 with TRBJ1-5; 10 bases fit TRBD1. Sequenced: peripheral blood. This chain's CDR3 is CATSETGTGDNQPQHF. The DNA of the CDR3 is TGTGCCACCAGTGAGACCGGGACAGGGGACAATCAGCCCCAGCATTTT.